These 7 T cell receptor beta chains were sequenced from one sample in a study of Ad26.COV2.S vaccination and SARS-CoV-2 variants. Treatment meaning: some 20 received Ad26.COV2.S at low or high dose, single or two shots; about 5 received placebo; per-sample allocation not given. On day 63 after the first injection, vaccine and placebo recipients gave samples. Clones were read by immunoSEQ multiplex PCR, and TCRdb kept only the in-frame ones, dropping some. The table lists roughly 680,000 clones, roughly nine tenths of them singletons. The material sequenced was peripheral blood, taken in a trial of Ad26.COV2.S vaccine versus placebo. These receptors all come from a person between 18 and 65 years old who received the Ad26.COV2.S COVID-19 vaccine or a placebo.

The chain joins TRBV10-1 to TRBJ1-6; possibly TRBD1 for D (5 bases). Germline CDR1 WNHNN, CDR2 SYGVQD (reference sequence). The CDR3 contains 14 residues. The V gene lost 0 bases and the J gene lost 7 bases, with 7 bases spanning the gap. CDR3 sequence reads: CASSESQENSPLHF. For the CDR3, the DNA is TGCGCCAGCAGTGAGTCACAGGAAAATTCACCCCTCCACTTT.

This clone was detected only once. The rearrangement links TRBV25-1 to TRBJ2-7; D unresolved. Germline-derived CDR1 and CDR2 are MGHDK and SYGVNS. The CDR3 covers 15 residues. The V gene lost 2 bases and the J gene lost 4 bases, with 15 bases spanning the gap. CDR3 sequence (DNA): TGTGCCAGCAGTGAAGGAGACCCCCCAGGTTACGAGCAGTACTTC. It yields the protein CASSEGDPPGYEQYF.

The chain links TRBV24-1 to TRBJ1-2, with D possibly being TRBD1 (5 bases). The V and J ends lost 4 bases and 2 bases respectively, with 7 bases between them. CDR1 is KGHDR, CDR2 SFDVKD, per germline. The CDR3 totals 13 residues. Written as DNA, the CDR3 is TGTGCCACCAGTGAACAGGACAACTATGGCTACACCTTC. Its protein product is CATSEQDNYGYTF.

The V and J genes are TRBV9 and TRBJ2-2; 10 bases are shared with TRBD1. This CDR3 region has 17 residues. V lost 6 bases, J lost 5 bases, and 13 bases stayed unmatched. CDR1 is SGDLS and CDR2 is YYNGEE in the germline V gene. The CDR3 protein is CASTTNMGTGVTGELFF. The CDR3 coding sequence is TGTGCCAGCACTACAAACATGGGGACAGGGGTGACCGGGGAGCTGTTTTTT.

The chain recombines TRBV6-5 with TRBJ1-2, with D possibly being TRBD1 (6 bases). CDR1 and CDR2 (germline): MNHEY, SVGAGI. V lost 3 bases and J lost 7, with 12 bases in between. The CDR3 has 13 residues. The CDR3 loop is CASSYQGTSGYTF. CDR3 coding DNA: TGTGCCAGCAGTTATCAGGGGACGAGTGGCTACACCTTC.

The rearrangement joins TRBV3-1 (or the pseudogene TRBV3-2) to TRBJ2-5, with 9 positions matching TRBD2. The CDR3 is made up of 16 amino acids. Germline V gene data show CDR1 as LGHDT and CDR2 as YNNKEL (reference sequence). V shed 4 bases, J shed 5 bases, and the junction held 11 bases outside the gene matches. The CDR3: CASSPDPGLASETQYF. In DNA form, the CDR3 reads TGTGCCAGCAGCCCCGACCCGGGACTAGCATCGGAGACCCAGTACTTC.

The chain employs TRBV7-2 and TRBJ2-2; D unclear. Trimming stripped 2 bases from V and 5 bases from J, with 9 bases between. This CDR3 comprises 14 residues. CDR1 and CDR2 (germline): SGHTA, FQGNSA. The CDR3 loop is CASSLRSWTGELFF. The CDR3 DNA follows: TGTGCCAGCAGCTTACGGAGCTGGACCGGGGAGCTGTTTTTT. Looking up the rest from reference TRBV7-2 and TRBJ2-2 gives the full variable domain: GAGVSQSPSNKVTEKGKDVELRCDPISGHTALYWYRQSLGQGLEFLIYFQGNSAPDKSGLPSDRFSAERTGGSVSTLTIQRTQQEDSAVYLCASSLRSWTGELFFGEGSRLTVL.